The T cell receptor (beta chain) under discussion was sequenced for a study of T cell responses to AZD1222 COVID-19 vaccine. Clones were sequenced by immunoSEQ multiplex PCR, and TCRdb holds only the in-frame ones, with some missing. Here the sample spans about 120,000 clones, 75% to 90% being singletons. V gave up 4 bases and J gave up 4 bases; unmatched junction bases: 7. The germline V gene has CDR1 SNHLY and CDR2 FYNNEI. The CDR3 is 15 residues long. This clone was counted between two and nine times. The receptor was isolated from an adult in good health. Sequenced material: peripheral blood, taken on day 0 of AZD1222 vaccination. V is TRBV2 and J is TRBJ1-1, with TRBD1 identical over 9 bases. The CDR3 region has the DNA TGTGCCAGCAGTGTAGGTAGGACAGGGGTCACTGAAGCTTTCTTT. Protein sequence: CASSVGRTGVTEAFF.